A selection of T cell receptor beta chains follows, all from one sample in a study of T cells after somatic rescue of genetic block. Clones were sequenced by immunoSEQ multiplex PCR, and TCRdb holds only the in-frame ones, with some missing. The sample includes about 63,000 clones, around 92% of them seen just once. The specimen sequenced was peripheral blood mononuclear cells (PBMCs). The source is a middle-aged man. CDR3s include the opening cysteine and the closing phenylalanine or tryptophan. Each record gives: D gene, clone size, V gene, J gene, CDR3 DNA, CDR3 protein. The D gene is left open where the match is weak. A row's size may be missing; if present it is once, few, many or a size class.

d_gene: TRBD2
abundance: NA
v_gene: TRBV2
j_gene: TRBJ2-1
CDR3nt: TGTGTGGGGACTACACTAAACAATGAGCAGTTCTTC
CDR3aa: CVGTTLNNEQFF

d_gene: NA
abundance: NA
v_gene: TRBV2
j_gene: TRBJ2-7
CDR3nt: TGTGCCAGCAGTGAAGTGGACGGGCCCTACGAGCAGTACTTC
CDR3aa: CASSEVDGPYEQYF

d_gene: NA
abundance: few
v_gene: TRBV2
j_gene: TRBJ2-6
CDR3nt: TGTGCCAGCAGTGAGTGGTTCTACCTCTCTGGGGCCAACGTCCTGACTTTC
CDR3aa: CASSEWFYLSGANVLTF

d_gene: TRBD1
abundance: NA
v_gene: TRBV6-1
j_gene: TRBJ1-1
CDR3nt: TGTGCCAGCCGTTTTGGGGACAGGGCCCCTGAAGCTTTCTTT
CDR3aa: CASRFGDRAPEAFF

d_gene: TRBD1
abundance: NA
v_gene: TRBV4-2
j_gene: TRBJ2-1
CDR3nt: TGTGCCAGCAGCGAAGAAGCAACAGGGGGCGTCTCCCCGAGCTCCTACAATGAGCAGTTCTTC
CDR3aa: CASSEEATGGVSPSSYNEQFF

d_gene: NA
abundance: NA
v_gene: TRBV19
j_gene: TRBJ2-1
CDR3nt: TGTGCCAGTAGTATGAAGCGACAGGTCAATGAGCAGTTCTTC
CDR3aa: CASSMKRQVNEQFF

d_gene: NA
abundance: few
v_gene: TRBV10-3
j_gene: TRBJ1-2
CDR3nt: TGTGCCATCCGCCGAGACAAGTATCGTAACTATGGCTACACCTTC
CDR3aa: CAIRRDKYRNYGYTF

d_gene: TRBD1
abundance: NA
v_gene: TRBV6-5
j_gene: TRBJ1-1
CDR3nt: TGTACCAGCAGTTACTCGAAACTTGGACAGGGGAAAGTATTCTTT
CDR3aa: CTSSYSKLGQGKVFF

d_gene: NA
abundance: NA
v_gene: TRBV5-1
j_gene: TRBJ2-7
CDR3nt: TGCGCCAGCAGCTTGGTTGGAGGGGGCTCCGAGCAGTACTTC
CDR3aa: CASSLVGGGSEQYF

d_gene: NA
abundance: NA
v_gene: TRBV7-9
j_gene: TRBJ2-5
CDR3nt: TGTGCCAGCTCCATGGGGGCCCAAGAGACCCAGTACTTC
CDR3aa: CASSMGAQETQYF

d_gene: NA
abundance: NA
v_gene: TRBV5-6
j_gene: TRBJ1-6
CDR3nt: TGTGCCAGCAGCTCCGGATTGTCAGAGTATAATTCACCCCTCCACTTT
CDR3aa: CASSSGLSEYNSPLHF

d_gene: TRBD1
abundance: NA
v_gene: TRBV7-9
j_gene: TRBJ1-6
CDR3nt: TGTGCCAGCAGAACCGGGACAGGGGATTCACCCCTCCACTTT
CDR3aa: CASRTGTGDSPLHF

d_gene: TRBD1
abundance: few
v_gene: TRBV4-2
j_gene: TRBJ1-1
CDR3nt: TGTGCCAGCAGCCCCGCCGGGACAGGGGTGCAGATGAACACTGAAGCTTTCTTT
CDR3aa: CASSPAGTGVQMNTEAFF

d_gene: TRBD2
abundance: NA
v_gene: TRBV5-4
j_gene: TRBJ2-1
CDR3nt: TGTGCCAGCAGCTTTGAGGGAGGGCAGCTTTGGGAGCAGTTCTTC
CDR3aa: CASSFEGGQLWEQFF

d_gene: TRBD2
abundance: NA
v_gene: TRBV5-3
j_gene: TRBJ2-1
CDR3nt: TGTGCCAGAAGCCCTGCCGGGACTAGCGGGGGGGCTCACTACAATGAGCAGTTCTTC
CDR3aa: CARSPAGTSGGAHYNEQFF

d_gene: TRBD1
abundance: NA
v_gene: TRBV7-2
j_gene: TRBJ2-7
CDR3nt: TGTGCCAGCAGCTCATCCGGGACAGCCTACGAGCAGTACTTC
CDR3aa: CASSSSGTAYEQYF

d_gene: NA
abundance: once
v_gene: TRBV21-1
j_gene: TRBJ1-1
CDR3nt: TGTGCCAGCAGCAAAGCGAGGTGGGGACGGAGAGCTGAAGCTTTCTTT
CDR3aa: CASSKARWGRRAEAFF

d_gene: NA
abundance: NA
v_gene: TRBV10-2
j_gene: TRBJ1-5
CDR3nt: TGCGCCAGCAGTGTGGCAGGGCCGGATCAGCCCCAGCATTTT
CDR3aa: CASSVAGPDQPQHF

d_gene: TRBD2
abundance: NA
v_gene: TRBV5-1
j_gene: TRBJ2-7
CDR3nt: TGCGCCAGCAGCCCCCGGGCGGGAGCCTTTTACGAGCAGTACTTC
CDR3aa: CASSPRAGAFYEQYF

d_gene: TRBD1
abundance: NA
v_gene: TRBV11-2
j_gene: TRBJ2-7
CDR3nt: TGTGCCAGCAGCTTTGCCGGGACAGGGTACGAGCAGTACTTC
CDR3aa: CASSFAGTGYEQYF

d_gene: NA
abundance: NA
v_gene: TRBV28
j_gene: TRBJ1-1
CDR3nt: TGTGCCAGCAGGAGAGACAGGTTGAATACTGAAGCTTTCTTT
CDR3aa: CASRRDRLNTEAFF

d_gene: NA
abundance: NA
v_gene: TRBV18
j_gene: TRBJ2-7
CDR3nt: TGTGCCAGCTCCCCGGACCGGGGCGGATGGGGAAGTAATTACGAGCAGTACTTC
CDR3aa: CASSPDRGGWGSNYEQYF